The 24 T cell receptor beta chains below all came from one sample that was sequenced in a study of blood T cell repertoires in COVID-19. The protocol was immunoSEQ multiplex PCR, while the TCRdb copy is restricted to in-frame clones and leaves out a portion. This table holds 55,000 to 90,000 clones, 81% found once. Sequenced sample: peripheral blood. The receptors stem from a woman between 65 and 79 years old with acute or convalescent COVID-19.

This rearrangement joins TRBV15 to TRBJ1-3; the D gene is possibly TRBD1 (5 bases). There are 16 residues in the CDR3. Germline loops: CDR1 LNHNV, CDR2 YYDKDF (reference sequence). V was pared by 5 bases and J by 5 bases, with 19 bases between. The CDR3, as DNA: TGTGCCACCAGCCTATCGGAGGGGATTTCTCGAAACACCATATATTTT. Protein product: CATSLSEGISRNTIYF.

The chain is built from TRBV7-2 and TRBJ2-3; 7 bases map to TRBD2. J was trimmed by 1 base and V by 5 bases; bases with no gene match: 6. The CDR3 loop spans 15 amino acids. CDR1 and CDR2 from the germline V gene are SGHTA and FQGNSA. DNA for the CDR3: TGTGCCAGCAGCGATCAGCGGGGTCGCACAGATACGCAGTATTTT. Protein: CASSDQRGRTDTQYF.

This chain uses TRBV27 with TRBJ1-1; D call uncertain. V was trimmed by 8 bases and J by 1 base, leaving 20 bases between them. The CDR3 loop spans 16 amino acids. Germline CDR1 and CDR2: MNHEY and SMNVEV (reference sequence). The CDR3 loop reads CASAKVGWGGNTEAFF. As DNA, the CDR3 is TGTGCCAGCGCTAAAGTAGGTTGGGGAGGGAACACTGAAGCTTTCTTT.

J is TRBJ2-5 and V is TRBV4-3, with a tentative D call TRBD2 (5 bases). V shed 6 bases and J shed 1 base, with 9 bases lying between them. The CDR3 has 13 residues. Looked up from germline, CDR1 is LGHNA and CDR2 is YSLEER. CDR3 nucleotide sequence: TGCGCCAGCAGTACAGCGGTCCAAGAGACCCAGTACTTC. Translated, it gives CASSTAVQETQYF.

The rearrangement links TRBV5-8 to TRBJ2-7, with 7 nucleotides matching TRBD1. V shed 6 bases and J 2 bases; nucleotides not matched to a gene: 8. The CDR3 is 14 amino acids. The germline CDR1 and CDR2 sequences are SGHTS and YDEGEE. As DNA, the CDR3 is TGTGCCAGCACAACGGGACAGACTACCTACGAGCAGTACTTC. Its protein is CASTTGQTTYEQYF. Looking up the rest from reference TRBV5-8 and TRBJ2-7 gives the full variable domain: EAGVTQSPTHLIKTRGQQATLRCSPISGHTSVYWYQQALGLGLQFLLWYDEGEERNRGNFPPRFSGRQFPNYSSELNVNALELEDSALYLCASTTGQTTYEQYFGPGTRLTVT.

J is TRBJ1-2 and V is TRBV19; 9 positions agree with TRBD1. This CDR3 is 13 amino acids long. V lost 6 bases and J lost 8; bases outside the gene matches: 7. The germline CDR1 and CDR2 sequences are LNHDA and SQIVND (reference sequence). CDR3 loop: CASRTRTGEGYTF. The DNA for the CDR3 is TGTGCCAGTAGGACCAGGACAGGGGAGGGCTACACCTTC.

The sample holds a few counts of this clone. The rearrangement joins TRBV18 to TRBJ2-3; 9 positions agree with TRBD1. Germline CDR1 is KGHSH and CDR2 is LQKENI. The CDR3 contains 14 residues. J gave up 0 bases and V 5 bases, and 0 bases lay outside the gene matches. The CDR3 here is CASSDRGSTDTQYF. Here the CDR3 DNA reads TGTGCCAGCTCAGACAGGGGGAGCACAGATACGCAGTATTTT.

This chain uses TRBV5-1 with TRBJ1-2; 10 positions match TRBD1. This CDR3 spans 14 amino acids. In germline, CDR1 is SGHRS, CDR2 YFSETQ. The V gene end was trimmed by 4 bases and the J gene end by 4 bases; junction bases not matched to a gene: 4. This CDR3 reads CASSNGQGGYGYTF. The CDR3 DNA reads TGCGCCAGCAGCAACGGACAGGGGGGCTATGGCTACACCTTC.

The rearrangement joins TRBV7-2 to TRBJ1-5; tentatively, D is TRBD1 (5 bases). From germline, CDR1 is SGHTA and CDR2 FQGNSA. V dropped 5 bases and J dropped 0 bases, with 11 bases sitting between them. The length of the CDR3 is 15 residues. CDR3: CASSTQTDSNQPQHF. CDR3 bases: TGTGCCAGCAGCACCCAGACAGATAGCAATCAGCCCCAGCATTTT.

The V call is TRBV6-2 or TRBV6-3, the J call TRBJ2-7, with 11 bases fitting TRBD2. Germline CDR1 MNHEY, CDR2 SVGEGT. Trimming took 5 bases from V and 1 from J; bases not matched to a gene: 10. This CDR3 comprises 17 residues. The CDR3 DNA is TGTGCCAGCAGTCTAACACTAGCGGGGGTCCTTTCCTACGAGCAGTACTTC. Translated, it gives CASSLTLAGVLSYEQYF.

This rearrangement joins TRBV6-1 to TRBJ1-6; the D is unclear. This CDR3 spans 11 amino acids. Between the trimmed V and J ends, which lost 0 bases and 17 bases, there was a span of 8 bases. In germline, CDR1 is MNHNS, CDR2 SASEGT. The CDR3 loop is CASSEASVVHF. CDR3 DNA sequence: TGTGCCAGCAGTGAAGCTTCGGTGGTCCACTTT.

This chain uses TRBV6-5 with TRBJ2-7; possible D gene TRBD2, 6 bases. The CDR3 has 14 amino acids. Trimming took 6 bases from V and 4 from J, leaving 16 bases between them. CDR1 and CDR2 from the germline V gene are MNHEY and SVGAGI. This CDR3 reads CASRRGTESYEQYF. The CDR3 coding sequence is TGTGCCAGCAGACGCGGGACGGAATCTTACGAGCAGTACTTC.

This sequence joins TRBV4-3 and TRBJ2-3, with 13 positions matching TRBD2. Germline-derived CDR1 and CDR2 are LGHNA and YSLEER. CDR3 length: 19 residues. Trimming at V came to 0 bases and at J to 2 bases, leaving 8 bases not matched to a gene. The CDR3 DNA reads TGCGCCAGCAGCCAAGAAGACTCCGGGACTAGCGGGGTCACAGATACGCAGTATTTT. This gives the protein CASSQEDSGTSGVTDTQYF.

The chain recombines TRBV19 with TRBJ1-1; tentatively, D is TRBD1 (5 bases). The CDR3 runs 12 residues. In germline, CDR1 is LNHDA, CDR2 SQIVND (reference sequence). Trimming removed 5 bases at V and 6 bases at J, with 10 bases between. The CDR3 DNA follows: TGTGCCAGTAGTTTTGGGGGGGCTGAAGCTTTCTTT. It encodes CASSFGGAEAFF.

As to this clone: The sample has other DNA sequences that encode this CDR3 too. The V and J genes are TRBV30 and TRBJ1-2; tentative D call: TRBD1 (5 bases). This CDR3 comprises 13 residues. The V and J ends lost 2 bases and 0 bases respectively, with 7 bases between them. Germline-derived CDR1 and CDR2 are GTSNPN and SVGIG (reference sequence). CDR3 residues: CAWSRGANYGYTF. DNA of the CDR3: TGTGCCTGGAGTCGGGGGGCTAACTATGGCTACACCTTC.

CDR3 amino acids: CASSLWPREQYF. The CDR3 DNA is TGCGCCAGCAGCTTGTGGCCGAGGGAGCAGTACTTC. This sequence joins TRBV5-1 and TRBJ2-7; no definite D call. Germline CDR1 SGHRS, CDR2 YFSETQ. With 1 base removed from V and 7 bases from J, the gap between germline ends came to 9 bases. There are 12 residues in the CDR3.

J is TRBJ2-1 and V is TRBV12-3 or TRBV12-4, with D maybe TRBD2 (5 bases). V was trimmed by 10 bases and J by 8 bases, leaving 9 bases between them. CDR3 length: 10 residues. The CDR3 coding sequence is TGTGCCACCGGGGAGTATGAGCAGTTCTTC. It encodes CATGEYEQFF.

The chain links TRBV27 to TRBJ2-7, with 8 bases matching TRBD1. CDR1 and CDR2 from the germline V gene are MNHEY and SMNVEV (reference sequence). With 0 bases clipped from V and 6 bases from J, the junction kept 4 bases outside the gene matches. The CDR3 contains 14 residues. CDR3 sequence (DNA): TGTGCCAGCAGTTTATCTGGACAGGGACGCGAGCAGTACTTC. The encoded protein is CASSLSGQGREQYF.

The chain employs TRBV7-2 and TRBJ2-7; 9 bases agree with TRBD1. V was clipped by 0 bases and J by 0 bases; unmatched bases: 6. Germline-derived CDR1 and CDR2 are SGHTA and FQGNSA. This CDR3 contains 17 residues. In DNA form, the CDR3 reads TGTGCCAGCAGCTTAGCCCTCGGGGACAGGGCCTCCTACGAGCAGTACTTC. Translated, it gives CASSLALGDRASYEQYF.

This clone is a singleton in its sample. The chain uses TRBV7-9 and TRBJ2-5; D is possibly TRBD1 (5 bases). Germline CDR1 is SEHNR and CDR2 is FQNEAQ (reference sequence). CDR3 length: 15 amino acids. Trimming left V 1 base short and J 4 bases short, with 13 bases between. DNA for the CDR3: TGTGCCAGCAGCTTAGGTCAGGCCAGGGCAGAGACCCAGTACTTC. Protein sequence: CASSLGQARAETQYF. Supplemented by reference TRBV7-9 and TRBJ2-5, the full variable domain reads DTGVSQNPRHKITKRGQNVTFRCDPISEHNRLYWYRQTLGQGPEFLTYFQNEAQLEKSRLLSDRFSAERPKGSFSTLEIQRTEQGDSAMYLCASSLGQARAETQYFGPGTRLLVL.

V usage is TRBV19 and J usage is TRBJ2-1, with D possibly matching TRBD2 (7 bases). The CDR3 spans 16 residues. The germline V gene has CDR1 LNHDA and CDR2 SQIVND (reference sequence). V lost 1 base and J lost 8, with 18 bases in between. The CDR3: CASSIGVGRGRDEQFF. The CDR3 nucleotides are TGTGCCAGTAGTATAGGGGTAGGGCGGGGGCGCGATGAGCAGTTCTTC.

The chain's CDR3 is CASSSDRQRELFF. In DNA form, the CDR3 reads TGTGCCAGCAGCTCCGACAGGCAGAGGGAGCTGTTTTTT. This chain links TRBV7-2 with TRBJ2-2; maybe TRBD1 (6 bases). V lost 4 bases to trimming and J lost 9 bases, with 12 bases between them. CDR3 length equals 13 residues. The V gene's germline CDR1 is SGHTA and CDR2 FQGNSA.

The count of this clone is one. V and J are TRBV9 and TRBJ1-2; no clear D. Germline CDR1 reads SGDLS; CDR2 reads YYNGEE. Trimming removed 0 bases at V and 7 bases at J, with 7 bases between. The CDR3 extends over 12 amino acids. This CDR3 is CASSVGSFGYTF. The CDR3 nucleotides read TGTGCCAGCAGCGTAGGTTCGTTTGGCTACACCTTC.

The CDR3 bases are TGTGCCTCGACGGGACTAGCGGGAGAAGGATCGGGTCAGTACTTC. This gives the protein CASTGLAGEGSGQYF. This rearrangement joins TRBV30 to TRBJ2-7; 14 bases align to TRBD2. The CDR3 length is 15 residues. V shed 7 bases and J 10 bases; nucleotides not matched to a gene: 15. CDR1 GTSNPN and CDR2 SVGIG come from the germline V gene (reference sequence). Using reference TRBV30 and TRBJ2-7 for the parts outside the CDR3, the full variable domain is SQTIHQWPATLVQPVGSPLSLECTVEGTSNPNLYWYRQAAGRGLQLLFYSVGIGQISSEVPQNLSASRPQDRQFILSSKKLLLSDSGFYLCASTGLAGEGSGQYFGPGTRLTVT.